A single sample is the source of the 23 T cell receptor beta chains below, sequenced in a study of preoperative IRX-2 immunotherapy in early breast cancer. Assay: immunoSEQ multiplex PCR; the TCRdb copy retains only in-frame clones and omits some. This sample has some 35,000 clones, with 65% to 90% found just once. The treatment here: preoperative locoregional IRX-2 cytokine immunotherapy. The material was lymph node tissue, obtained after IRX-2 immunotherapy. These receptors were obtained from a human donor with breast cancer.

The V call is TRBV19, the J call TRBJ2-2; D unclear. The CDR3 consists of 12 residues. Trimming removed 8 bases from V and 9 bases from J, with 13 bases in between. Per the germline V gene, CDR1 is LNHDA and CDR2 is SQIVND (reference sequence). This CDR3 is CASSTSARELFF. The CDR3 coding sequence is TGTGCCAGTTCGACATCCGCAAGGGAGCTGTTTTTT.

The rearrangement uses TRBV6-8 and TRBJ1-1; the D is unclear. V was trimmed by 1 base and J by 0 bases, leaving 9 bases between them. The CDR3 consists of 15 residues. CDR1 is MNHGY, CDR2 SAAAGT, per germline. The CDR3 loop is CASSYFGAMNTEAFF. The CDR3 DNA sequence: TGTGCCAGCAGTTACTTTGGAGCAATGAACACTGAAGCTTTCTTT.

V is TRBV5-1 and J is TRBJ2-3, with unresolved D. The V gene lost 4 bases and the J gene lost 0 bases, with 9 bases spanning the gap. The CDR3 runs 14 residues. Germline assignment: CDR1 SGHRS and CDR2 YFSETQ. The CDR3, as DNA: TGCGCCAGCAGCCAAAACCCTAGCACAGATACGCAGTATTTT. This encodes CASSQNPSTDTQYF.

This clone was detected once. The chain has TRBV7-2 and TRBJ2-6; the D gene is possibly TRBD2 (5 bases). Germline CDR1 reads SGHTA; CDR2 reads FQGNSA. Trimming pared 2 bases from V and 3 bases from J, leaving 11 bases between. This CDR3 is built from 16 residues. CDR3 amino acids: CASSLSGRGGANVLTF. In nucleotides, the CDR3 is TGTGCCAGCAGCTTAAGCGGCCGGGGTGGGGCCAACGTCCTGACTTTC.

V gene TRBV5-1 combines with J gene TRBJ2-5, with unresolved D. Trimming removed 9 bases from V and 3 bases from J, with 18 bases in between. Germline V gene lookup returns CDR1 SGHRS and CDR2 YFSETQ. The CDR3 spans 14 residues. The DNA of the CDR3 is TGCGCCACGGGCCCCGAGCCTTCCGAAGAGACCCAGTACTTC. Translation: CATGPEPSEETQYF.

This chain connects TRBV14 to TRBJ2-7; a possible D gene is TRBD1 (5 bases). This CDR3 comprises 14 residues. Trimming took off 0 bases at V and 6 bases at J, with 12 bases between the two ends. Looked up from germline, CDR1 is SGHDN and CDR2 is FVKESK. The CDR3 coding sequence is TGTGCCAGCAGCCAAGATTTGGTAGGGGCCGAGCAGTACTTC. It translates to CASSQDLVGAEQYF.

This CDR3 reads CASSDPDGRGNTIYF. The CDR3 bases are TGCGCCAGCAGCGACCCTGATGGACGAGGAAACACCATATATTTT. The chain links TRBV5-1 to TRBJ1-3; D is uncertain. The V end lost 4 bases, the J end lost 4 bases, and 15 bases lay between the germline ends. The CDR3 runs to 15 residues. In germline, CDR1 is SGHRS, CDR2 YFSETQ.

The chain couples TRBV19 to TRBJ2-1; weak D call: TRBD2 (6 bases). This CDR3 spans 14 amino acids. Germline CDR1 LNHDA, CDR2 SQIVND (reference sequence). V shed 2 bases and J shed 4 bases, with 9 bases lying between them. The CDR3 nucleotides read TGTGCCAGTAGTATAAGGGAGGAGTACAATGAGCAGTTCTTC. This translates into CASSIREEYNEQFF.

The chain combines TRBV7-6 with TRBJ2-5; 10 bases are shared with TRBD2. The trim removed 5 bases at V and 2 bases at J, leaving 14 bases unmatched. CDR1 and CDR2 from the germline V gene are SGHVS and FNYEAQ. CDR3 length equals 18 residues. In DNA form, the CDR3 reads TGTGCCAGCAGCACCTCGGGGCAGCGGGGGGGTGGACAAGAGACCCAGTACTTC. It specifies CASSTSGQRGGGQETQYF.

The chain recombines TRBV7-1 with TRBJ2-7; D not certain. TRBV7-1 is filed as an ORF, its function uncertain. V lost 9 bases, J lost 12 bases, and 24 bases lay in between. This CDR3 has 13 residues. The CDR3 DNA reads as TGTGCCAGACAGACCCGTAGGCCCGGATTGCCGTACTTC. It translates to CARQTRRPGLPYF.

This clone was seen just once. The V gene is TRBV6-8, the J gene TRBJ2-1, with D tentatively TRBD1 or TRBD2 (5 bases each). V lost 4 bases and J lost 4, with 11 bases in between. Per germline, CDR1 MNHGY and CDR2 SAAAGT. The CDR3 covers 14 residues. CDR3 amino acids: CASSSRELYNEQFF. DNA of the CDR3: TGTGCCAGCAGTTCCAGGGAGTTATACAATGAGCAGTTCTTC.

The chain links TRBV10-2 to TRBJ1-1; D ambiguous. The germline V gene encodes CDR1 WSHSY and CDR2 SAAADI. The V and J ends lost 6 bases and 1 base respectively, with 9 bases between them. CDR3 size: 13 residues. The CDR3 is CASSEGGNTEAFF. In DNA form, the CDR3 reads TGCGCCAGCAGCGAAGGCGGGAACACTGAAGCTTTCTTT.

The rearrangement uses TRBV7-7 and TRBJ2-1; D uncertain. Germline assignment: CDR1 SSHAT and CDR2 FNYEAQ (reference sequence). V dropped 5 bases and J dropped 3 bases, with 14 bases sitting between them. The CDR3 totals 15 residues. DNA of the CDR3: TGTGCCAGCAGCCCATCCCCCGCTGTCTACAATGAGCAGTTCTTC. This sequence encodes CASSPSPAVYNEQFF.

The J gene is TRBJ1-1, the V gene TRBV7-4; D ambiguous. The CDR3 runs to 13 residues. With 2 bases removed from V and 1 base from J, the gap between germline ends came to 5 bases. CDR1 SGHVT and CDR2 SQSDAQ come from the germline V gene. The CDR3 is CASSLYRNTEAFF. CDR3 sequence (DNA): TGTGCCAGCAGCTTATACCGGAACACTGAAGCTTTCTTT.

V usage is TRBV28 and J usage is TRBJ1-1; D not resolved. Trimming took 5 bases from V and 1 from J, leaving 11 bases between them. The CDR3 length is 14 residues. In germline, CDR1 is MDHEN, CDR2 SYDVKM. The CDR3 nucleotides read TGTGCCAGCAGTACCTTGGACGGGAACACTGAAGCTTTCTTT. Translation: CASSTLDGNTEAFF.

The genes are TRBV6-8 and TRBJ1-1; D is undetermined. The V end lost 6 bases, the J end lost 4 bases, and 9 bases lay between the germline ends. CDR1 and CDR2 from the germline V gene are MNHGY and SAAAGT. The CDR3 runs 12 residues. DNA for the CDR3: TGTGCCAGCAGCCGACTATCCACTGAAGCTTTCTTT. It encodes CASSRLSTEAFF.

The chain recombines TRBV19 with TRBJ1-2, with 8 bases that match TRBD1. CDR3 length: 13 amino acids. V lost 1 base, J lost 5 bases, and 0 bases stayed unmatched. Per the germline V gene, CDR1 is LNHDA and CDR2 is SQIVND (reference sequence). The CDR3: CASSIGQGYGYTF. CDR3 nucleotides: TGTGCCAGTAGTATAGGACAGGGGTATGGCTACACCTTC.

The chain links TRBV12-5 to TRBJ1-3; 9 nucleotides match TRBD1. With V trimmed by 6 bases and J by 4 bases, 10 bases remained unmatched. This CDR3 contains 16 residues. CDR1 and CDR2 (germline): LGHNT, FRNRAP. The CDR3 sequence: CASGFDRGVLGNTIYF. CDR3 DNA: TGTGCTAGTGGCTTCGACAGGGGGGTTTTAGGAAACACCATATATTTT.

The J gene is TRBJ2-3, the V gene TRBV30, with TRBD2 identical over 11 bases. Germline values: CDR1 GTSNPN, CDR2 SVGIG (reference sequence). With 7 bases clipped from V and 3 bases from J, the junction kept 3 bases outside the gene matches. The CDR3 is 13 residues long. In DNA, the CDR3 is TGTGCCTTTCTAGCGGGGGGAACAGATACGCAGTATTTT. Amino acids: CAFLAGGTDTQYF.

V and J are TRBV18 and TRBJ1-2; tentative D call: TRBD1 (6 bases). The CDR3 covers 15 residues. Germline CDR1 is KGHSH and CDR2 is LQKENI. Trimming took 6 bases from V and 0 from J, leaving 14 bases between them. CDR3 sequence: CASSGQGLTNYGYTF. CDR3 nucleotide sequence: TGTGCCAGCTCCGGGCAGGGGCTAACTAACTATGGCTACACCTTC. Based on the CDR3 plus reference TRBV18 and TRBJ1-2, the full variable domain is NAGVMQNPRHLVRRRGQEARLRCSPMKGHSHVYWYRQLPEEGLKFMVYLQKENIIDESGMPKERFSAEFPKEGPSILRIQQVVRGDSAAYFCASSGQGLTNYGYTFGSGTRLTVV.

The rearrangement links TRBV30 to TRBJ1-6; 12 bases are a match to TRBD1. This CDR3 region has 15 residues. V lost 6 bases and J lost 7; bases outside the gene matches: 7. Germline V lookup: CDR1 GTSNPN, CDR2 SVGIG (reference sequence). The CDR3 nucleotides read TGTGCCTGCCAGGGACAGGGGGCGAGAAATTCACCCCTCCACTTT. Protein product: CACQGQGARNSPLHF.

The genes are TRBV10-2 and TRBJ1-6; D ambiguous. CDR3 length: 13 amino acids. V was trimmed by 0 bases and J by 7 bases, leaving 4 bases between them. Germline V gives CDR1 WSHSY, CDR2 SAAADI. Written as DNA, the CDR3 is TGCGCCAGCAGTGAGTCTAGGAATTCACCCCTCCACTTT. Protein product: CASSESRNSPLHF.

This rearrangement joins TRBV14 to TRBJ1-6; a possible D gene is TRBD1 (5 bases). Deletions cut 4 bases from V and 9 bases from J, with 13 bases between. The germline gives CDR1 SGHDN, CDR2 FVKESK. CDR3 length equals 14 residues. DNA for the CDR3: TGTGCCAGCAGCCGCCAGGGAGAAGGTTCACCCCTCCACTTT. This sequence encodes CASSRQGEGSPLHF. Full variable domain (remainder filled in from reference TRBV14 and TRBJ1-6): EAGVTQFPSHSVIEKGQTVTLRCDPISGHDNLYWYRRVMGKEIKFLLHFVKESKQDESGMPNNRFLAERTGGTYSTLKVQPAELEDSGVYFCASSRQGEGSPLHFGNGTRLTVT.